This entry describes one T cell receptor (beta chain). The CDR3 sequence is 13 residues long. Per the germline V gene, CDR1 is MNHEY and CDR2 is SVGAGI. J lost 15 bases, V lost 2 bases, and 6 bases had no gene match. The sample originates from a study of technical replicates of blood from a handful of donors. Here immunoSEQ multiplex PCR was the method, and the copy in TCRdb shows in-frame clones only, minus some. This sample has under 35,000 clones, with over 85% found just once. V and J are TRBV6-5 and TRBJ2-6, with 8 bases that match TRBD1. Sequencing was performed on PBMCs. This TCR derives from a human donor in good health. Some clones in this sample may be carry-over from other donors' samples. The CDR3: CASSYPGQGALTF. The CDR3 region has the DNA TGTGCCAGCAGTTACCCCGGACAGGGTGCCCTGACTTTC.